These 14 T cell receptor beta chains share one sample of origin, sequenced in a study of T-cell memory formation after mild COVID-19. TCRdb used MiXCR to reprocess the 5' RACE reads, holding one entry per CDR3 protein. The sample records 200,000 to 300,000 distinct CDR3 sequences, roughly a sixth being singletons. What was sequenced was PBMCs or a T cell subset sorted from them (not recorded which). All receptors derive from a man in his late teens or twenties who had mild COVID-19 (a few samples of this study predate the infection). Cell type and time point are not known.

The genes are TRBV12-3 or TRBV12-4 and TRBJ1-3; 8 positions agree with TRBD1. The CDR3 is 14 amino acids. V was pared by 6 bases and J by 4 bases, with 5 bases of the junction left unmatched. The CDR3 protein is CASSQTGAGNTIYF. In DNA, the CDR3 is TGTGCCAGCAGCCAGACAGGGGCGGGAAACACCATATATTTT.

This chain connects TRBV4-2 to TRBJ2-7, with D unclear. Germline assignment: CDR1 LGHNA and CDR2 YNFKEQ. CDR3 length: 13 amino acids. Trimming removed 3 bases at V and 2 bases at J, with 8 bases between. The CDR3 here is CASSQDGPYEQYF. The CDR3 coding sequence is TGTGCCAGCAGCCAGGACGGTCCCTACGAGCAGTACTTC.

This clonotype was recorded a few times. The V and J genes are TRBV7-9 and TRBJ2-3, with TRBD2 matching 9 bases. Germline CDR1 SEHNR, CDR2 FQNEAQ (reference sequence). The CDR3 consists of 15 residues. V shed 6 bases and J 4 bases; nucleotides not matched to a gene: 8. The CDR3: CASRSGGGAADTQYF. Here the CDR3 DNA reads TGTGCCAGCAGGTCCGGCGGGGGGGCAGCAGATACGCAGTATTTT.

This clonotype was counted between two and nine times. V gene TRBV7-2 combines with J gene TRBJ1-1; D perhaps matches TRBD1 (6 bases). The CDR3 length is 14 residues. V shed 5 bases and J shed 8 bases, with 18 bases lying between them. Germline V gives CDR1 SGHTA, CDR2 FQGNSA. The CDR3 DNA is TGTGCCAGCAGCCAACCACGAGGGGGGGCCGAAGCTTTCTTT. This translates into CASSQPRGGAEAFF.

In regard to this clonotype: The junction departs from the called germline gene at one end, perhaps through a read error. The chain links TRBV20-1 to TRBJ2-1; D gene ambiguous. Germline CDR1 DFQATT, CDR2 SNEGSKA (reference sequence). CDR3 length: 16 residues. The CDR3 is CSASGQVESSYHEQFF. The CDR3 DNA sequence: TGCAGTGCTAGCGGCCAAGTCGAAAGCTCCTACCATGAGCAGTTCTTC.

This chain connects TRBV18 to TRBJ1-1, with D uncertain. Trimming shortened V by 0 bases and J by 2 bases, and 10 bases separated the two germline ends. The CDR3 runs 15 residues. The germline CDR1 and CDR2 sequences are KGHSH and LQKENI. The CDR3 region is CASSPPPAGNTEAFF. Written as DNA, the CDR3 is TGTGCCAGCTCACCACCGCCCGCAGGCAACACTGAAGCTTTCTTT.

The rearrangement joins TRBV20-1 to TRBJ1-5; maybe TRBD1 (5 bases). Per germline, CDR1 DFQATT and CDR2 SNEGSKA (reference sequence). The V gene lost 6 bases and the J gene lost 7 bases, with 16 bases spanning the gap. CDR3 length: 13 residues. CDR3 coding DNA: TGCAGTGCCTCGGGACGGCCTCTCCAGCCCCAGCATTTT. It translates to CSASGRPLQPQHF.

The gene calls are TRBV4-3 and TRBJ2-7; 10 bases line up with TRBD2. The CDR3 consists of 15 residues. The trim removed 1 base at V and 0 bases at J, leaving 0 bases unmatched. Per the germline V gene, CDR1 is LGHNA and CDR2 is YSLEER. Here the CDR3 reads CASSQVAGGSYEQYF. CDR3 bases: TGCGCCAGCAGCCAAGTAGCGGGGGGCTCCTACGAGCAGTACTTC.

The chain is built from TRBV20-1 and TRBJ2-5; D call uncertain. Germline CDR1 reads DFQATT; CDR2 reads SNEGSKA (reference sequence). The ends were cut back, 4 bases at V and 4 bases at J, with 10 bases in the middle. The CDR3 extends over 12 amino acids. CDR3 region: CSAISGLETQYF. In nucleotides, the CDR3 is TGCAGTGCTATATCCGGTTTAGAGACCCAGTACTTC.

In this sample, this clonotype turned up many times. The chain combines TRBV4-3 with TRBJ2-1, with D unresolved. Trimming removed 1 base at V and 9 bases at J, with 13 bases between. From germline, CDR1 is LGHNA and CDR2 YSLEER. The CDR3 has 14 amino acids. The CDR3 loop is CASSQGLPNGEQFF. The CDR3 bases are TGCGCCAGCAGCCAAGGGCTCCCTAATGGTGAGCAGTTCTTC.

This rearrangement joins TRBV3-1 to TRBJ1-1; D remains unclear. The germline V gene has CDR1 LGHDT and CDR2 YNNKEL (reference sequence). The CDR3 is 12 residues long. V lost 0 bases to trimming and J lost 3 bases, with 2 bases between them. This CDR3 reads CASSQEDTEAFF. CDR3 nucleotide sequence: TGTGCCAGCAGCCAAGAGGACACTGAAGCTTTCTTT.

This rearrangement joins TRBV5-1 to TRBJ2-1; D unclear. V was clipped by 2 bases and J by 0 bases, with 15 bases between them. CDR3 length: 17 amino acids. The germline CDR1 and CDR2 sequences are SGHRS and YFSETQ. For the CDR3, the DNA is TGCGCCAGCAGCTTTTTTGTAGGGCCGAGCTCCTACAATGAGCAGTTCTTC. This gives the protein CASSFFVGPSSYNEQFF.

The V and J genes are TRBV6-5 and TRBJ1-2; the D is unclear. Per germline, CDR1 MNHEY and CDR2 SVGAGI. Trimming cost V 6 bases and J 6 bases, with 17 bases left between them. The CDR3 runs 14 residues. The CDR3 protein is CASRLDGRPHGYTF. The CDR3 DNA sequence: TGTGCCAGCAGACTTGACGGACGGCCTCATGGCTACACCTTC.

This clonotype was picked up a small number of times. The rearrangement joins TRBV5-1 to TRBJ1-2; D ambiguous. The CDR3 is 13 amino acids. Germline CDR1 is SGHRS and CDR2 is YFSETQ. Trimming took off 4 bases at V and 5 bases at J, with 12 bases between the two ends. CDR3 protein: CASSAEFTYGYTF. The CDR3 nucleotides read TGCGCCAGCAGCGCGGAGTTCACTTATGGCTACACCTTC.